Described below is a single T cell receptor beta chain sequence and its context. Its antigen is still unknown. TCRdb's copy holds only in-frame clones and misses some; the assay was immunoSEQ multiplex PCR. The sample records about 34,000 clones, approximately 90% being singletons. CDR3 length equals 15 residues. CDR1 is SGHRS and CDR2 is YFSETQ in the germline V gene. Deletions cut 2 bases from V and 7 bases from J, with 19 bases between. The sample belongs to a study of a mutant IDH1 vaccine in newly diagnosed glioma. Turning to the study itself: In some groups vaccination began 4-6 weeks post-radiotherapy; others received it with temozolomide. Treated individuals were roughly 62% male and around 40% female, averaging approximately 40 years of age. Beforehand, treatment had been radiotherapy, temozolomide, or both; the majority received both.

Noted time point: week 47, end of study. Doses consisted of 300 ug of mutant IDH1 20-mer peptide each, paired with topical imiquimod. Sample: PBMCs, taken from a glioma patient whose treatment included an IDH1 peptide vaccine. The clonotype originates from a woman under 40 with glioma. The chain recombines TRBV5-1 with TRBJ2-7, with D perhaps matching TRBD2 (6 bases). CDR3 sequence: CASSLMEGRREEQYF. The CDR3 DNA follows: TGCGCCAGCAGCTTAATGGAGGGAAGAAGAGAAGAGCAGTACTTC.